This TCR beta chain was found in a study of blood T cell repertoires in COVID-19. Overall study context: Whether acute or convalescent, the COVID-19 samples came from the United States, Italy and Spain. PBMCs, B-cell-depleted T cells, or T cells were the source of the cDNA or gDNA that made up the material.

In the original analysis: Amplification of reference gene primers was used by the study to estimate nucleated cell counts. The assay was immunoSEQ multiplex PCR, and TCRdb's table has in-frame clones only and misses some. V and J calls and clone size come straight from that table; D and trimming were deduced from the DNA. The data contain 290,000 or so clones, approximately 90% of them seen just once; the ten biggest clones take up 2% to 3%. There are 15 residues in the CDR3. The V gene end was trimmed by 5 bases and the J gene end by 4 bases; junction bases not matched to a gene: 6. CDR1 and CDR2 from the germline V gene are MNHEY and SVGAGI.

Specimen: peripheral blood. The receptor comes from a man aged 18 to 35 with active or convalescent COVID-19. J is TRBJ2-3 and V is TRBV6-5; 10 positions agree with TRBD1. CDR3 sequence reads: CASSLLGTGADTQYF. DNA for the CDR3: TGTGCCAGCAGTCTACTGGGGACAGGGGCAGATACGCAGTATTTT.